Listed here are 14 T cell receptor beta chains from one sample, sequenced in a study of blood T cells in healthy people across ages. PCR was performed a second time for roughly 7 to 12 cycles using a sample-barcoded 5' primer and a J-beta primer mix. Using its own MiXCR run on the 5' RACE reads, TCRdb lists one record per CDR3 protein. The data show hundreds of thousands of distinct CDR3 sequences, with around 49% seen just once and 30% to 35% held by the top ten. Sequencing was carried out using blood. The receptors were gathered from a woman aged 55-69 years in good health.

This clonotype was recorded only once. The chain carries TRBV28 and TRBJ2-5, with D perhaps matching TRBD1 or TRBD2 (6 bases each). The V gene lost 7 bases and the J gene lost 5 bases, with 26 bases spanning the gap. Per germline, CDR1 MDHEN and CDR2 SYDVKM. CDR3 length: 17 amino acids. The CDR3 here is CASTLAAVGGLRETQYF. The CDR3 coding sequence is TGTGCCAGCACCCTAGCCGCTGTAGGGGGGCTCAGGGAGACCCAGTACTTC.

With respect to this clonotype: Since the CDR3 does not end with the conserved phenylalanine or tryptophan, this likely comes from a read error. This chain connects TRBV24-1 to TRBJ2-1; 10 bases align to TRBD1. The CDR3 is 14 amino acids. V trimming: 5 bases; J trimming: 7 bases; junction bases outside the gene matches: 4. The germline V gene encodes CDR1 KGHDR and CDR2 SFDVKD. The CDR3 DNA reads as TGTGCCACCAGTGGACAGGGGGCGCGAAATGAGCAGTTCTTG. Translation gives CATSGQGARNEQFL.

This chain connects TRBV5-1 to TRBJ2-1; 9 bases map to TRBD2. Judging by the DNA end, TRBJ2-7 fits better; the J call may be wrong. The V gene's germline CDR1 is SGHRS and CDR2 YFSETQ. The CDR3 has 16 residues. As DNA, the CDR3 is TGCGCCAGCGAGCTTAGAGCGGGAGGTTCCTACAATGAGCAGTACTTC. Its translation is CASELRAGGSYNEQYF.

As regards this clonotype: An end of the junction does not agree with germline; a read error may underlie this. The CDR3 sequence is CANSQDATSWKTQYF. The CDR3 DNA sequence: TGTGCCAACAGCCAAGATGCTACTAGCTGGAAGACCCAGTACTTC. The chain links TRBV3-1 to TRBJ2-5; tentative D call: TRBD2 (6 bases). CDR1 and CDR2 from the germline V gene are LGHDT and YNNKEL (reference sequence). CDR3 size: 15 residues.

This clonotype has at least ten counts. The rearrangement links TRBV9 to TRBJ2-7; 10 bases map to TRBD2. With V trimmed by 4 bases and J by 5 bases, 9 bases remained unmatched. This CDR3 has 15 amino acids. The germline V gene encodes CDR1 SGDLS and CDR2 YYNGEE. This chain's CDR3 is CASSPYKAGGDEQYF. The CDR3 region has the DNA TGTGCCAGCAGCCCCTACAAAGCGGGAGGGGACGAGCAGTACTTC.

A few counts support this clonotype. J is TRBJ2-1 and V is TRBV5-1; D may correspond to TRBD1 or TRBD2 (5 bases each). This CDR3 region has 16 residues. Trimming cost V 1 base and J 5 bases, with 16 bases left between them. CDR1 is SGHRS and CDR2 is YFSETQ in the germline V gene. The CDR3 is CASSLRDPSTHNEQFF. CDR3 in DNA: TGCGCCAGCAGCTTGCGGGACCCCTCAACCCACAATGAGCAGTTCTTC.

The chain uses TRBV28 and TRBJ2-1, with D possibly matching TRBD2 (5 bases). Trimming took off 3 bases at V and 10 bases at J, with 10 bases between the two ends. Germline V gene data show CDR1 as MDHEN and CDR2 as SYDVKM. The CDR3 covers 12 residues. CDR3 nucleotide sequence: TGTGCCAGCAGTTTCCTTACTAGGGAGCAGTTCTTC. Translated, it gives CASSFLTREQFF.

The chain has TRBV18 and TRBJ2-1; TRBD2 matches at 9 bases. CDR3 length: 17 residues. Per germline, CDR1 KGHSH and CDR2 LQKENI. V trimming: 0 bases; J trimming: 7 bases; junction bases outside the gene matches: 10. The CDR3 DNA sequence: TGTGCCAGCTCACCACCGGGGGTGCTAGCGGGATCGAATGAGCAGTTCTTC. It translates to CASSPPGVLAGSNEQFF.

The chain links TRBV6-4 to TRBJ1-2; D uncertain. The CDR3 totals 14 residues. Trimming took 5 bases from V and 5 from J, leaving 15 bases between them. Germline-derived CDR1 and CDR2 are MRHNA and SNTAGT. The CDR3 loop reads CASSYGGGSYGYTF. The CDR3 region has the DNA TGTGCCAGCAGTTACGGTGGAGGGAGTTATGGCTACACCTTC.

The chain uses TRBV20-1 and TRBJ2-7, with 10 bases aligning to TRBD1. Germline V gives CDR1 DFQATT, CDR2 SNEGSKA (reference sequence). V shed 6 bases, J shed 7 bases, and the junction held 12 bases outside the gene matches. CDR3 length: 14 residues. CDR3 DNA: TGCAGTGCCGACAGGGACAGGGGAACGTCAGAGCAGTACTTC. It is translated as CSADRDRGTSEQYF.

The J gene is TRBJ2-1, the V gene TRBV28, with 9 nucleotides matching TRBD2. With 10 bases clipped from V and 5 bases from J, the junction kept 12 bases outside the gene matches. CDR3 length equals 15 residues. Germline CDR1 MDHEN, CDR2 SYDVKM. The CDR3 reads CATARGLAGNNEQFF. The CDR3 DNA sequence: TGTGCCACCGCCCGGGGGCTAGCGGGGAACAATGAGCAGTTCTTC.

The rearrangement links TRBV7-2 to TRBJ2-5; D not certain. CDR1 is SGHTA, CDR2 FQGNSA, per germline. CDR3 size: 15 residues. Deletions cut 5 bases from V and 2 bases from J, with 15 bases between. The CDR3 protein is CASSKNVWGQETQYF. CDR3 nucleotides: TGTGCCAGCAGCAAAAACGTTTGGGGTCAAGAGACCCAGTACTTC.

The J gene is TRBJ2-1, the V gene TRBV11-2; TRBD2 matches 7 bases. Germline trimming cut 1 base from V and 4 bases from J; bases unmatched to any gene: 10. Germline loops: CDR1 SGHAT, CDR2 FQNNGV. This CDR3 is built from 17 residues. The CDR3 reads CASSLVWWASGYNEQFF. The CDR3 DNA follows: TGTGCCAGCAGCTTAGTTTGGTGGGCTAGCGGTTACAATGAGCAGTTCTTC.

This chain links TRBV7-2 with TRBJ1-2, with TRBD1 matching over 8 bases. The CDR3 loop spans 14 amino acids. In germline, CDR1 is SGHTA, CDR2 FQGNSA. J gave up 5 bases and V 7 bases, and 9 bases lay outside the gene matches. The CDR3 loop reads CASIADREGYGYTF. The CDR3 nucleotides read TGTGCCAGCATCGCGGACAGGGAGGGTTATGGCTACACCTTC.